This TCR beta chain originates from a study of blood T cells in healthy people across ages. Individuals who donated were healthy Caucasians from Russia aged roughly 6 to 100. The CDR3 has 10 residues. A second PCR, run for roughly 7 to 11 cycles, used a sample-barcoded 5' primer plus a J-beta primer mix. Via MiXCR, TCRdb re-called the 5' RACE reads, giving one row per CDR3 protein. The data show some 710,000 distinct CDR3 sequences, roughly 20% seen once. This chain uses TRBV21-1 with TRBJ2-1; whether TRBD2, the table's D call, matches the DNA was not checked. The J call may be wrong; the DNA end is better matched by TRBJ2-7. TRBV21-1 is shown as a pseudogene. The specimen sequenced was blood. The origin of this receptor is a man in his 70s in good health. CDR3 DNA: TGTGCCCCAGGACGCTACGAGCAGTACGTC. This encodes CAPGRYEQYV.